This T cell receptor beta chain was captured in a study of blood T cell repertoires in COVID-19 (TCRdb year 2020). With regard to the full study: Samples covering the acute and convalescent phases of COVID-19 were provided by collaborators in the United States, Italy and Spain. Nearly every sample came with metadata listing a de-identified subject ID, COVID-19 status, age in years and sex. The prospective study material was composed of cDNA or gDNA derived from T cells, B-cell-depleted T cells, or PBMCs. Subjects who had been exposed to COVID-19, were actively infected with it, or had recovered from it provided the deeply sampled blood TCRbeta repertoires that made up the dataset. The repertoires were released in a freely available public database intended as a resource for research on the immune response to SARS-CoV-2. Samples were obtained from the ongoing ImmuneRACE study (first 160 participants) and from 1,254 subjects provided by 6 global collaborators. Where available, HLA class I and class II types were taken from metadata supplied by the sample provider and were not determined by assay-based typing.

This clone was seen just once. The antigen this receptor binds is unknown. The sample holds no much larger clone one base away, and base qualities are not on file. Overall results and qualifications from the work: Clinical and demographic metadata were provided uncurated, with the amount varying by source and participant.

TCRbeta CDR3 regions were amplified from genomic DNA by means of the immunoSEQ Assay, a bias-controlled multiplex PCR. The published analysis was carried out like this. The number of nucleated cells in each sample was estimated by amplification of reference gene primers within the assay. To quantify the absolute abundance of each unique TCRbeta CDR3 rearrangement, sequence reads were collapsed and filtered. Productive Simpson clonality was computed per sample as the square root of Simpson's diversity index over productive rearrangements. TCRdb's version of the immuneACCESS table is confined to in-frame rearrangements and falls short of the full clone set. An unresolved V gene accounts for under half of the shortfall where checked; the remainder is of unknown origin. Clonal size and the V and J genes are those of that table, whereas D and trimming came from the DNA. In all, the sample holds roughly 280,000 clones, and more than 85% of those were seen once. Of the sample, roughly 4.9% falls within the top ten clones.

At one collaborating source in Seattle, patients were enrolled during active infection and were followed longitudinally through the course of disease. The collaborating institutions used their own protocols to collect whole blood in K2EDTA tubes. For TCRbeta analysis, collaborator samples were shipped as frozen whole blood, as isolated PBMCs, or as DNA extracted from either sample type. V is cut back by 5 bases and J by 4 bases, with 10 bases in the junction unmatched. The CDR3, cysteine through phenylalanine, is 16 amino acids long. The CDR3 DNA has 48 bases and is translated from base 1. CDR1 SGHDT and CDR2 YYEEEE were looked up in the germline V gene.

The rearranged chain carries TRBV5-6 and TRBJ1-4; 8 central bases correspond to TRBD1. The receptor was isolated from an older woman with COVID-19, enrolled during active disease. Sequenced sample: peripheral blood. The DNA sequence follows: TGTGCCAGCAGGAACCGACAGGGGATACATAATGAAAAACTGTTTTTT. Translation gives CASRNRQGIHNEKLFF.